This is a list of T cell receptor beta chains from one sample in a study of PD-L1 blockade in urothelial cancer. Method: immunoSEQ multiplex PCR; TCRdb's copy keeps in-frame clones and lacks some. The sample yields about 100,000 clones, about 90% seen once. The sequencing here drew on PBMCs, taken around atezolizumab (anti-PD-L1) treatment. The receptor source for this set is a woman aged 80 or over with urothelial cancer. The CDR3 runs from the conserved cysteine through the conserved F or W.

cdr3_aa | j_call | v_call
CASSLAVGLAADTQYF | TRBJ2-3 | TRBV11-1
CASSLWDSSNYGYTF | TRBJ1-2 | TRBV28
CASSPDRAYEQYF | TRBJ2-7 | TRBV19
CLVGPGQDLTEAFF | TRBJ1-1 | TRBV6-1
CASSSWTAGNTEAFF | TRBJ1-1 | TRBV6-5
CAISESGRVNQETQYF | TRBJ2-5 | TRBV10-3
CASSLAGGYYGYTF | TRBJ1-2 | TRBV5-4
CASSILTTGYTEAFF | TRBJ1-1 | TRBV19
CASSPGGRGFNEKLFF | TRBJ1-4 | TRBV28
CASSVDSISYNEQFF | TRBJ2-1 | TRBV9
CASSSVGQGAYGYTF | TRBJ1-2 | TRBV28
CASSLGGAGGFGTEAFF | TRBJ1-1 | TRBV7-9
CASSQGIASYEQYF | TRBJ2-7 | TRBV18
CASSVLQGNEQFF | TRBJ2-1 | TRBV19
CASSQDSTSTDTQYF | TRBJ2-3 | TRBV4-2
CASSMGTTSEPYEQYF | TRBJ2-7 | TRBV19
CASSPARLAAYEQYF | TRBJ2-7 | TRBV11-2
CTSSHWTQTYEQYF | TRBJ2-7 | TRBV1
CASSLYRGTYEQYF | TRBJ2-7 | TRBV13
CASSLVTSGREQYF | TRBJ2-7 | TRBV27
CAGKTGGGGYTF | TRBJ1-2 | TRBV6-4
CASSLADRVKDTQYF | TRBJ2-3 | TRBV5-1
CASSFGTGRNEQFF | TRBJ2-1 | TRBV7-3
CASSIGRDRSAYEQYF | TRBJ2-7 | TRBV7-8
CASSLGSISVYEQYF | TRBJ2-7 | TRBV7-2
CASSEGSHLFF | TRBJ2-1 | TRBV2
CASSTGTTRIETQYF | TRBJ2-5 | TRBV11-1
CAWSKETGGAYEQYF | TRBJ2-7 | TRBV30
CASTGGNQPQHF | TRBJ1-5 | TRBV19
CAWRLAGGIEQFF | TRBJ2-1 | TRBV30
CASSMDSTGANVLTF | TRBJ2-6 | TRBV19
CASSLVNRGYEQYF | TRBJ2-7 | TRBV7-9
CASRRYPGLAGGPRSYEQYF | TRBJ2-7 | TRBV27